This is a list of T cell receptor beta chains from one sample in a study of T cells in Graves' hyperthyroidism and ophthalmopathy. TCRdb independently ran MiXCR on the multiplex PCR reads; one entry per CDR3 protein. The data contain 250,000 to 300,000 distinct CDR3 sequences, less than 15% of them singletons. Sequencing was carried out using blood. The receptors were sampled from a woman younger than 45 with Graves' hyperthyroidism that later progressed to Graves' ophthalmopathy. Each CDR3 is given with its conserved first and last residue. The D gene is left open where the match is weak. Size is omitted from some rows. Given values are once, few, many or a class for expanded clones.

len	v_gene	abundance	d_gene	j_gene	CDR3aa	CDR3nt
14	TRBV7-3	many	-	TRBJ2-3	CASSLGTVTDTQYF	TGTGCCAGCAGCTTAGGAACGGTCACAGATACGCAGTATTTT
13	TRBV7-2	many	-	TRBJ1-6	CASSNTQGSPLHF	TGTGCCAGCAGCAACACACAGGGTTCACCCCTCCACTTT
12	TRBV20-1	many	-	TRBJ2-5	CSARLGTETQYF	TGCAGTGCTAGGCTGGGGACAGAGACCCAGTACTTC
12	TRBV3-1	many	-	TRBJ2-7	CASSPEGYEQYF	TGTGCCAGCAGCCCCGAGGGCTACGAGCAGTACTTC
16	TRBV6-2/TRBV6-3	-	TRBD1	TRBJ2-4	CASSYGQGAGLGIQYF	TGTGCCAGCAGTTACGGGCAGGGGGCGGGACTGGGAATTCAGTACTTC
16	TRBV5-1	many	TRBD2	TRBJ2-7	CASSVGLAGDGYEQYF	TGCGCCAGCAGCGTAGGACTAGCGGGAGATGGGTACGAGCAGTACTTC
16	TRBV20-1	many	TRBD2	TRBJ2-1	CSAHGTSATLGDEQFF	TGCAGTGCTCACGGGACTAGCGCGACCCTAGGGGATGAGCAGTTCTTC
15	TRBV2	many	-	TRBJ1-5	CASSDSRVLNQPQHF	TGTGCCAGCAGTGATAGCAGGGTCCTCAATCAGCCCCAGCATTTT
16	TRBV7-8	many	-	TRBJ2-7	CASSSRSGQTQYEQYF	TGTGCCAGCAGCTCCCGGAGCGGACAGACGCAGTACGAGCAGTACTTC
15	TRBV9	-	TRBD1	TRBJ2-1	CASSGGDRLYNEQFF	TGTGCCAGCAGCGGAGGGGACAGACTCTACAATGAGCAGTTCTTC
16	TRBV5-5	few	TRBD1	TRBJ1-5	CASSLGQGGSNQPQHF	TGTGCCAGCAGCTTGGGACAGGGGGGGAGCAATCAGCCCCAGCATTTT
11	TRBV7-9	many	-	TRBJ2-4	CASSLGSIQYF	TGTGCCAGCAGCTTAGGGTCCATTCAGTACTTC
13	TRBV6-2/TRBV6-3	many	-	TRBJ1-1	CASATVRGTEAFF	TGTGCCAGCGCGACCGTCCGGGGCACTGAAGCTTTCTTT
15	TRBV9	-	-	TRBJ2-5	CASSVAVGIQETQYF	TGTGCCAGCAGCGTAGCTGTCGGAATCCAAGAGACCCAGTACTTC
15	TRBV10-3	few	-	TRBJ1-5	CAISELGGLAQPQHF	TGTGCCATCAGTGAGCTCGGGGGCCTTGCTCAGCCCCAGCATTTT
17	TRBV25-1	few	-	TRBJ2-7	CASSSLGHRESSYEQYF	TGTGCCAGCAGCTCTTTGGGTCACAGGGAAAGCTCCTACGAGCAGTACTTC
16	TRBV11-2	many	-	TRBJ2-1	CASSFYLTSSGNEQFF	TGTGCCAGCAGCTTTTACCTAACGTCCTCGGGGAATGAGCAGTTCTTC
15	TRBV29-1	many	-	TRBJ2-5	CSVEDPGLEQETQYF	TGCAGCGTTGAAGATCCTGGACTGGAGCAAGAGACCCAGTACTTC